In its sample, the clone carrying this TCR beta chain was seen a few times. Within the sample, other DNA sequences also encode this same CDR3. In the original analysis: Quantification of nucleated cells was approximated via reference gene primer amplification. Libraries were prepared by immunoSEQ multiplex PCR; TCRdb keeps only in-frame clonotypes and omits some of them. The DNA gave D and trimming, while V, J and clone size come from that table. Of 120,000 or so clones in the sample, approximately 71% were seen once. The CDR3 is 15 residues long. The V and J ends lost 1 base and 1 base respectively, with 11 bases between them. Germline V gene data show CDR1 as LGHDT and CDR2 as YNNKEL (reference sequence). The sample is drawn from a study of blood T cell repertoires in COVID-19. Study as a whole: COVID-19 samples, acute and convalescent, were from the United States, Italy and Spain. Sources were T cells, B-cell-depleted T cells, or PBMCs; the material itself was cDNA or gDNA.

This TCR came from a woman in her 70s with acute or convalescent COVID-19. The V call is TRBV3-1 (or the pseudogene TRBV3-2), the J call TRBJ2-7, with D possibly matching TRBD1 (5 bases). The material sequenced was peripheral blood. The DNA of the CDR3 is TGTGCCAGCAGCCAAGCCCAGGGTTATTCCTACGAGCAGTACTTC. Protein: CASSQAQGYSYEQYF.